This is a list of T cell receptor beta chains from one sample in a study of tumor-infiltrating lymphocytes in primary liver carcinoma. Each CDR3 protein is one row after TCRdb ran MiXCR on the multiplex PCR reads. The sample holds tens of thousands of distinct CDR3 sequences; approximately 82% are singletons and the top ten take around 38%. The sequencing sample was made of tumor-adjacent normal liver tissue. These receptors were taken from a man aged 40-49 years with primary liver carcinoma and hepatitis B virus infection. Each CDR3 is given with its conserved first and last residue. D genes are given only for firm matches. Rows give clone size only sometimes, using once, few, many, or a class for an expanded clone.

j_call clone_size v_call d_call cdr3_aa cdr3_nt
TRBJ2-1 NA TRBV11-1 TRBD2 CASSIGTTSGASQFGNELFF TGTGCCAGCAGCATAGGAACGACTAGCGGGGCCTCACAGTTCGGCAATGAGCTGTTCTTC
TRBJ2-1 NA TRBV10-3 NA CAIRDLPTVSNNEQFF TGTGCCATCAGAGACCTGCCGACTGTCTCTAACAATGAGCAGTTCTTC
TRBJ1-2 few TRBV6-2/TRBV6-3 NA CASSPRSAYGYTF TGTGCCAGCAGCCCCCGGAGTGCCTATGGCTACACCTTC
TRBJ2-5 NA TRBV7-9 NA CAVSLGDRPWETQYF TGTGCCGTCAGCTTAGGAGACAGGCCCTGGGAGACCCAGTACTTC
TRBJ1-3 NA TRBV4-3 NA CACSQVGDSGNTIYF TGCGCCTGCAGCCAAGTGGGGGACTCTGGAAACACCATATATTTT
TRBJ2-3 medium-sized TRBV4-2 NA CASSQGNSADTQYF TGTGCCAGCAGCCAAGGAAATTCGGCAGATACGCAGTATTTT
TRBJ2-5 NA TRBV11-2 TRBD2 CVSSIGLAGDSSETQYF TGTGTCAGCAGCATAGGACTAGCGGGTGACTCGAGCGAGACCCAGTACTTC
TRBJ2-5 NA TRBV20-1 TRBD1 CSARGPDRWEETQYF TGCAGTGCTAGAGGACCGGACAGGTGGGAAGAGACCCAGTACTTC
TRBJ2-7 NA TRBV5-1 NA CTTRHTDDEQNF TGCACCACCAGACATACCGACGACGAGCAGAACTTC
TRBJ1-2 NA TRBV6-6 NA CASRGHDYNYDYTF TGTGCCAGCAGGGGACACGACTATAACTATGATTACACCTTC
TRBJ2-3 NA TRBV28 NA CASSMTRATQPQYF TGTGCCAGCAGTATGACAAGGGCCACGCAGCCCCAGTATTTT
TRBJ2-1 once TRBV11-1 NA CASSDSSPSYNEQFF TGTGCCAGCAGTGACTCTAGCCCATCCTACAATGAGCAGTTCTTT
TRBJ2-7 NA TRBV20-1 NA CSALSNSYEQYF TGCAGTGCCCTGTCCAACTCCTACGAGCAGTACTTC
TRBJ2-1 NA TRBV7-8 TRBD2 CTSSLILGRLRYNEQFF TGTACCAGCAGCTTAATTCTCGGGAGGCTAAGGTACAATGAGCAATTCTTC
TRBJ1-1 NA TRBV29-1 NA CSVEGVDSVNTEAFF TGCAGCGTTGAGGGAGTGGACTCAGTGAACACTGAAGCTTTCTTT
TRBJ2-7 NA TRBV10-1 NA CASSDREVVEQYF TGCGCCAGCAGTGACAGGGAGGTGGTCGAGCAGTATTTC
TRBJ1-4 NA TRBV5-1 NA CTSSLTGMDEKPFF TGCACCAGCAGCTTGACGGGTATGGATGAAAAACCGTTTTTT
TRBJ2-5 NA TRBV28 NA CASGLTVRGETQYF TGTGCCAGCGGCCTCACAGTGCGGGGAGAGACCCAGTACTTC
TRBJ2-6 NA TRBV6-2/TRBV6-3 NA CASNGRFPPGASVLTF TGTGCCAGCAATGGCAGGTTTCCTCCAGGTGCCAGCGTCCTGACTTTC
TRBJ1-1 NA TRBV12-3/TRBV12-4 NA CASSLVDRDTEAFF TGTGCCAGCAGTTTGGTGGATAGGGACACTGAAGCTTTCTTT
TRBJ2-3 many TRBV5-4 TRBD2 CASSRTSTTDTQYF TGTGCCAGCAGCAGGACTAGCACCACAGATACGCAGTATTTT
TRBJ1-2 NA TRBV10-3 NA CAVTEEADYGYTF TGTGCCGTCACGGAGGAGGCGGACTATGGCTACACCTTC
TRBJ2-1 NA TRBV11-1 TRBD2 CASSMGNTSGASRFGNEQFF TGTGCCAGCAGCATGGGAAATACTAGCGGGGCCTCACGCTTCGGCAATGAGCAGTTCTTC
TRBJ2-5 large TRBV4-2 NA CASSQDLGSVETQYF TGTGCCAGCAGCCAAGACCTGGGATCGGTGGAGACCCAGTACTTC
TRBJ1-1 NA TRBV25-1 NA CPGSRLNTEAFF TGTCCCGGCAGCCGATTAAACACTGAAGCTTTCTTT
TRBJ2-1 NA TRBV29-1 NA CSFEDGGEQLF TGCAGTTTTGAAGATGGAGGTGAGCAGTTATTC
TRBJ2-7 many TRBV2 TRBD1 CASRFRGQGLNEQYF TGTGCCAGCAGATTCAGGGGGCAAGGGCTTAACGAGCAGTACTTC
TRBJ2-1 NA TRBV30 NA CAWSGTWANFYNEQFF TGTGCCTGGAGTGGGACATGGGCTAACTTCTACAATGAGCAGTTCTTC
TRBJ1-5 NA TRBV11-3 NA CASRLDLWVAQPQHF TGTGCCAGCAGGTTAGACCTGTGGGTGGCTCAGCCCCAGCATTTT
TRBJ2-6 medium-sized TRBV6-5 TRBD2 CASSSSGTSGYSGANVLTF TGTGCCAGCAGTTCGTCCGGGACTAGCGGGTATTCTGGGGCCAACGTCCTGACTTTC
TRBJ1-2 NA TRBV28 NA CASSPGRGGGYTF TGTGCCAGCAGTCCCGGCAGGGGAGGCGGCTACACCTTC
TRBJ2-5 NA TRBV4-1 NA CAGSPDRETEYF TGCGCCGGCAGCCCCGACCGGGAGACCGAGTACTTC
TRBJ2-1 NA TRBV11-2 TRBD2 CASNSTMSGGYIEQFF TGTGCCAGCAACTCAACCATGAGCGGGGGCTACATTGAGCAGTTCTTC
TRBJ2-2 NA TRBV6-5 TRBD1 CASSYPRAVGRTGELLF TGTGCCAGCAGTTACCCGAGGGCGGTTGGTAGGACAGGGGAGCTGTTATTT
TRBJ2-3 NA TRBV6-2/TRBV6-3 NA CASSPRHTTTGLTQYF TGTGCCAGCAGCCCTCGACACACGACGACCGGGCTTACGCAGTATTTT
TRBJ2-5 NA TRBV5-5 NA CASSLSLTQETQHF TGTGCGAGCAGCTTGTCTTTAACCCAAGAGACCCAGCACTTC
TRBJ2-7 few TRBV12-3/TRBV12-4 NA CVRSFGRYEQYF TGTGTCAGGAGTTTCGGACGGTACGAGCAGTACTTC
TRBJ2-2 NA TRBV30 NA CAWRGQDDIGELFF TGTGCCTGGAGAGGTCAGGATGACATCGGAGAGCTGTTTTTT
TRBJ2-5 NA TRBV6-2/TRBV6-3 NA CASSFGTPETKWGQYF TGTGCCAGCAGTTTCGGGACACCCGAGACAAAGTGGGGCCAATACTTC
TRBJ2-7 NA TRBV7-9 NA CASILPCKGQYF TGTGCCAGCATCTTGCCCTGTAAGGGGCAGTACTTC
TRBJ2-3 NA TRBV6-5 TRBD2 CASNPGIAGTNTQYF TGTGCCAGTAACCCAGGAATAGCGGGAACAAATACGCAATATTTT
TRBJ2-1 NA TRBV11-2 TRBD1 CASGTPGQGFNGQFF TGTGCCAGCGGCACTCCAGGACAGGGTTTCAATGGGCAGTTCTTC
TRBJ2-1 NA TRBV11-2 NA CASILYNELFF TGTGCCAGCATTCTATACAATGAGCTGTTCTTC
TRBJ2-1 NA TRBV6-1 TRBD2 CTSSERLAGSYNEQSF TGTACCAGCAGTGAGCGTTTAGCGGGCTCCTACAATGAGCAATCCTTC
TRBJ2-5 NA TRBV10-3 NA CVIIADGEETQYF TGTGTCATCATTGCGGACGGAGAGGAGACCCAGTACTTC
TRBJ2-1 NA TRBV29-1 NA CNGGSGSEQFF TGCAACGGGGGCTCAGGAAGTGAGCAGTTCTTC
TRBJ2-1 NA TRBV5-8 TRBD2 CASRSGLARLYNEQFF TGTGCCAGCAGATCGGGACTAGCGAGATTATACAATGAGCAGTTCTTC
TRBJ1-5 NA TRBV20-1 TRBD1 CSARRDRGRGPSQPHHF TGCAGTGCTAGACGGGACAGGGGGCGCGGGCCCTCGCAGCCCCATCATTTT
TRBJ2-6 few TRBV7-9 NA CASSHTGTVLGANVLTF TGTGCCAGCAGTCATACCGGGACGGTTCTAGGGGCCAACGTCCTGACTTTC
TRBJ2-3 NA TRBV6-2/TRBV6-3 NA CVSLAGWAPGTDTQYF TGTGTCAGCCTCGCGGGGTGGGCGCCGGGTACAGATACGCAGTATTTT
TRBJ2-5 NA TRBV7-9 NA CASSLDESQYF TGTGCCAGCAGCTTAGATGAGTCCCAGTACTTC
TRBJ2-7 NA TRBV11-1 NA CASREKLSYDQYF TGTGCCAGCAGGGAGAAGCTATCCTACGATCAGTACTTC
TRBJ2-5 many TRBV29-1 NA CSVWGEQETQYF TGCAGCGTTTGGGGGGAGCAAGAGACCCAGTACTTC
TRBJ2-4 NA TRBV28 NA CASSPPRLARNIQYF TGTGCCAGCAGCCCTCCGAGGTTGGCCCGAAACATTCAGTACTTC
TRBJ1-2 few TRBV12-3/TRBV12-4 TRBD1 CVSRSGQGIGYGYTF TGTGTCAGCAGATCCGGACAGGGGATTGGTTATGGCTACACCTTC
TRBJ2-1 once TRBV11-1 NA CASSIGKTSGASRFGIEQFF TGTGCCAGCAGCATAGGAAAGACTAGTGGGGCCTCACGGTTCGGTATTGAGCAGTTCTTC
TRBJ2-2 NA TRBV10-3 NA CAVQLIGGTRELFF TGCGCCGTACAGCTAATTGGGGGAACCAGGGAGCTGTTTTTT